Below are 18 T cell receptor beta chains sequenced from a single sample in a study of metastatic and nonmetastatic thyroid tumors. Patients had received no treatment of any kind before thyroid surgery. TCRdb recomputed clones from the PCR reads via MiXCR. The sample contains approximately 20,000 clones, 10% to 15% of which appear only once. The sequenced sample was blood. The receptors were sampled from a male donor with papillary thyroid cancer or a benign thyroid nodule (not recorded which). Some clones in this sample may be carry-over from other donors' samples.

V is TRBV9 and J is TRBJ2-1; the D gene is possibly TRBD2 (7 bases). The CDR3 length is 16 residues. V lost 4 bases to trimming and J lost 4 bases, with 18 bases between them. Per germline, CDR1 SGDLS and CDR2 YYNGEE. CDR3 in DNA: TGTGCCAGCAGCTTAGTAGAGGGGGAGGGTTACAATGAGCAGTTCTTC. It is translated as CASSLVEGEGYNEQFF.

This clone was counted once. The V gene is TRBV19, the J gene TRBJ2-7; D unresolved. The CDR3 contains 16 residues. Looked up from germline, CDR1 is LNHDA and CDR2 is SQIVND (reference sequence). With 3 bases removed from V and 5 bases from J, the gap between germline ends came to 20 bases. CDR3 nucleotide sequence: TGTGCCAGTAGTATTCTCTTGTTCTCTAGTCGGAACGAGCAGTACTTC. It specifies CASSILLFSSRNEQYF.

By frequency in the sample, this clone is medium-sized (0.01 to 0.1%). The chain recombines TRBV6-1 with TRBJ2-3, with a possible D match to TRBD1 (6 bases). This CDR3 is built from 13 residues. Per the germline V gene, CDR1 is MNHNS and CDR2 is SASEGT. Between the trimmed V and J ends, which lost 6 bases and 6 bases, there was a span of 13 bases. The CDR3 region is CASRIQGPDTQYF. CDR3 nucleotide sequence: TGTGCCAGCAGAATACAGGGACCGGATACGCAGTATTTT.

The rearrangement joins TRBV5-1 to TRBJ1-1; D remains unclear. The V gene's germline CDR1 is SGHRS and CDR2 YFSETQ. The ends were cut back, 0 bases at V and 11 bases at J, with 17 bases in the middle. The CDR3 extends over 14 amino acids. In DNA form, the CDR3 reads TGCGCCAGCAGCTTGGACGTGGGGAACACTGTTGCTTTCTTT. Residues: CASSLDVGNTVAFF. The full variable domain, its missing parts supplied by reference TRBV5-1 and TRBJ1-1, is KAGVTQTPRYLIKTRGQQVTLSCSPISGHRSVSWYQQTPGQGLQFLFEYFSETQRNKGNFPGRFSGRQFSNSRSEMNVSTLELGDSALYLCASSLDVGNTVAFFGQGTRLTVV.

This clone is categorized as medium-sized (0.01 to 0.1%). V and J are TRBV27 and TRBJ2-7, with 8 bases aligning to TRBD1. The CDR3 consists of 14 residues. Germline V CDR1 and CDR2: MNHEY, SMNVEV (reference sequence). Trimming at V came to 3 bases and at J to 7 bases, leaving 8 bases not matched to a gene. The CDR3 bases are TGTGCCAGCAGTTTGGACAGGGTTAGCGATGAGCAGTACTTC. Translated, it gives CASSLDRVSDEQYF.

Relative to its sample, this clone is medium-sized. This chain uses TRBV6-1 with TRBJ1-5; unclear D gene. CDR1 and CDR2 (germline): MNHNS, SASEGT. CDR3 length: 14 residues. Trimming took 4 bases from V and 4 from J, leaving 11 bases between them. DNA of the CDR3: TGTGCCAGCAGTGCCAACAGAGGTAATCAGCCCCAGCATTTT. The encoded protein is CASSANRGNQPQHF.

This clone has ten or more counts. The genes are TRBV18 and TRBJ2-5, with a weak D call TRBD2 (5 bases). The V end lost 4 bases, the J end lost 5 bases, and 17 bases lay between the germline ends. This CDR3 spans 15 amino acids. The germline CDR1 and CDR2 sequences are KGHSH and LQKENI. This CDR3 is CASSQLEGLRETQYF. In nucleotides, the CDR3 is TGTGCCAGCTCACAACTAGAGGGTCTCCGGGAGACCCAGTACTTC.

This clone has more than one count but fewer than ten. The V call is TRBV10-1, the J call TRBJ2-5; D tentatively reads TRBD1 or TRBD2 (5 bases each). From germline, CDR1 is WNHNN and CDR2 SYGVQD (reference sequence). The CDR3 runs 13 residues. V lost 10 bases and J lost 5, with 17 bases in between. CDR3: CANTAGAGETQYF. CDR3 DNA sequence: TGCGCCAACACTGCCGGGGCCGGTGAGACCCAGTACTTC.

By proportion, this clone is medium-sized. CDR3: CASSYSGTSGIWELFF. The CDR3 bases are TGTGCCAGCAGTTACTCTGGGACTAGCGGGATCTGGGAGCTGTTTTTT. V gene TRBV6-5 combines with J gene TRBJ2-2, with TRBD2 matching over 13 bases. V shed 0 bases and J 9 bases; nucleotides not matched to a gene: 4. From germline, CDR1 is MNHEY and CDR2 SVGAGI. The CDR3 runs 16 residues.

This clone was seen more than once but under ten times. This chain connects TRBV6-1 to TRBJ2-1, with 10 bases lining up with TRBD2. CDR3 length: 18 residues. V was pared by 4 bases and J by 0 bases, with 9 bases of the junction left unmatched. Germline V CDR1 and CDR2: MNHNS, SASEGT. The CDR3 is CASSVYLAGEHSYNEQFF. In DNA, the CDR3 is TGTGCCAGCAGTGTTTATCTAGCGGGAGAACACTCCTACAATGAGCAGTTCTTC.

In this sample, this clone turned up many times. The rearrangement uses TRBV3-1 and TRBJ2-5; 8 positions agree with TRBD2. The CDR3 is 16 residues long. J was trimmed by 0 bases and V by 4 bases; bases with no gene match: 7. The germline V gene has CDR1 LGHDT and CDR2 YNNKEL (reference sequence). The DNA for the CDR3 is TGTGCCAGCAGCCCCAAACTAGCGGTCTACCAAGAGACCCAGTACTTC. It is translated as CASSPKLAVYQETQYF.

This clone appeared a few times. A clone one base away is much larger, so this may be a read error. This sample also contains other DNA sequences that code for the same CDR3. This sequence joins TRBV3-1 and TRBJ2-2; D may correspond to TRBD1 or TRBD2 (5 bases each). This CDR3 region has 14 residues. The germline CDR1 and CDR2 sequences are LGHDT and YNNKEL (reference sequence). CDR3 DNA sequence: TGTGCCAGCAGCCAAGATTGGGGGACCGGGGAGTTGTTTTTT. This codes for CASSQDWGTGELFF.

This clone was detected only once. The chain employs TRBV5-6 and TRBJ1-2, with D maybe TRBD1 (5 bases). The CDR3 has 13 amino acids. CDR1 is SGHDT, CDR2 YYEEEE, per germline. Deletions cut 4 bases from V and 3 bases from J, with 10 bases between. CDR3 in DNA: TGTGCCAGCAGCCGATGGGGACACTATGGCTACACCTTC. Amino acid sequence: CASSRWGHYGYTF. Full variable domain (remainder filled in from reference TRBV5-6 and TRBJ1-2): DAGVTQSPTHLIKTRGQQVTLRCSPKSGHDTVSWYQQALGQGPQFIFQYYEEEERQRGNFPDRFSGHQFPNYSSELNVNALLLGDSALYLCASSRWGHYGYTFGSGTRLTVV.

In its sample, this clone was seen many times. The CDR3 protein is CAINGGDYGYTF. As DNA, the CDR3 is TGTGCCATTAATGGCGGTGACTATGGCTACACCTTC. The chain uses TRBV10-3 and TRBJ1-2; D not resolved. The CDR3 has 12 amino acids. V lost 9 bases and J 3 bases, leaving 11 bases between the germline ends. Germline V gene sequence: CDR1 ENHRY, CDR2 SYGVKD.

The genes are TRBV6-1 and TRBJ1-6, with D tentatively TRBD1 (6 bases). The CDR3 is made up of 16 amino acids. The V gene lost 6 bases and the J gene lost 2 bases, with 14 bases spanning the gap. The germline V gene has CDR1 MNHNS and CDR2 SASEGT. CDR3 DNA sequence: TGTGCCAGCAGGAAGGACAGCTCAACCTATAATTCACCCCTCCACTTT. Amino acids: CASRKDSSTYNSPLHF.

This clone has at least ten counts. V gene TRBV29-1 combines with J gene TRBJ1-4; D not resolved. The CDR3 length is 13 residues. Germline V gene sequence: CDR1 SQVTM, CDR2 ANQGSEA. V was trimmed by 0 bases and J by 10 bases, leaving 12 bases between them. The CDR3 is CSVEDQRERKLFF. CDR3 bases: TGCAGCGTTGAAGATCAAAGAGAGAGAAAACTGTTTTTT.

This clone is categorized as medium-sized. The rearrangement joins TRBV12-3 or TRBV12-4 to TRBJ1-3; D uncertain. CDR3 length equals 13 residues. V was trimmed by 6 bases and J by 3 bases, leaving 9 bases between them. CDR3 residues: CASRAGSGNTIYF. The CDR3 nucleotides are TGTGCCAGCAGAGCCGGGAGTGGAAACACCATATATTTT.

This clone is categorized as medium-sized. This rearrangement joins TRBV27 to TRBJ2-7, with D perhaps TRBD2 (5 bases). Germline V gene data show CDR1 as MNHEY and CDR2 as SMNVEV (reference sequence). The CDR3 is 14 amino acids. The ends were cut back, 5 bases at V and 2 bases at J, with 13 bases in the middle. The CDR3 spells CASSDGGHTYEQYF. The CDR3 DNA sequence: TGTGCCAGCAGTGACGGCGGGCACACCTACGAGCAGTACTTC.